The 4 T cell receptor beta chains below all came from one sample that was sequenced in a study of regulatory T cells in long-lasting Graves disease. The authors built TCR beta libraries using iRepertoire HTBI primers and Arm-PCR of CDR3 regions. TCRdb re-called the multiplex PCR reads through MiXCR, storing one row per CDR3 protein. This sample has about 440,000 distinct CDR3 sequences, with about 15% found just once. Time point indicated: newly diagnosed GD, antithyroid drugs for less than 3 months. Generation of the TCR library employed RNA extracted from PBMCs. The same specimen was also included in a second study, on T cells in Graves' hyperthyroidism and ophthalmopathy.

The specimen comprised peripheral blood mononuclear cells (PBMCs), sampled at new diagnosis, from a patient treated with antithyroid drugs. These receptors were collected from a woman in her thirties with Graves disease.

The J gene is TRBJ2-7, the V gene TRBV19; weak D call: TRBD2 (7 bases). CDR3 length: 14 residues. The ends were cut back, 5 bases at V and 2 bases at J, with 13 bases in the middle. Germline-derived CDR1 and CDR2 are LNHDA and SQIVND (reference sequence). CDR3 nucleotides: TGTGCCAGTAGTTTAAAGGGGGGGACCTACGAGCAGTACTTC. Protein sequence: CASSLKGGTYEQYF.

CDR3 sequence: CASHTGGSEAFF. The CDR3 DNA follows: TGTGCCAGTCATACAGGGGGTAGCGAAGCTTTCTTT. The chain couples TRBV27 to TRBJ1-1; TRBD1 matches 8 bases. J was trimmed by 8 bases and V by 9 bases; bases with no gene match: 8. CDR3 length: 12 amino acids. Germline V gives CDR1 MNHEY, CDR2 SMNVEV (reference sequence).

At least ten counts were recorded for this clonotype. The chain is built from TRBV5-1 and TRBJ2-7, with D maybe TRBD1 (5 bases). Trimming shortened V by 3 bases and J by 2 bases, and 9 bases separated the two germline ends. There are 13 residues in the CDR3. In germline, CDR1 is SGHRS, CDR2 YFSETQ. The CDR3 DNA reads TGCGCCAGCAGCTCCAGGGATACCTACGAGCAGTACTTC. Protein product: CASSSRDTYEQYF.

This clonotype has ten or more counts. The CDR3 nucleotides read TGCAGTGCTAGAGATTCCCTCGACGGGGGGGCACAGCCCCAGCATTTT. This gives the protein CSARDSLDGGAQPQHF. This chain links TRBV20-1 with TRBJ1-5; a weak D match, TRBD1 (6 bases). CDR1 and CDR2 from the germline V gene are DFQATT and SNEGSKA (reference sequence). The CDR3 totals 16 residues. Trimming took off 0 bases at V and 7 bases at J, with 19 bases between the two ends.